This TCR beta chain is drawn from a study of a mutant IDH1 vaccine in newly diagnosed glioma. Turning to the study itself: Patients had received radiotherapy, temozolomide, or both previously, most receiving both. The study, taken as a whole, reports: Among patients, around 93% showed immune responses induced by the vaccine. There seemed to be no relation between pseudoprogression and changes in top peripheral T cell clonotypes.

The sample's time point: baseline, week 1 (first vaccination visit). Sample treatment: pre-vaccination baseline after standard-of-care therapy. Newly diagnosed WHO grade 3 or 4 IDH1-mutant, ATRX-lost astrocytomas were identified in the donors. Note on this clone: The target antigen is unknown.

The repertoire was sequenced with immunoSEQ multiplex PCR; TCRdb's copy has only in-frame clones and lacks some. The table shows 80,000 to 100,000 clones, with 80% occurring only once. Germline loops: CDR1 SGHDT, CDR2 YYEEEE. Between the trimmed V and J ends, which lost 4 bases and 11 bases, there was a span of 21 bases. The length of the CDR3 is 14 residues. This TCR came from a man aged 40-49 years with glioma. Sequencing was performed on PBMCs, taken from a glioma patient treated with radiotherapy, temozolomide or both. The chain is built from TRBV5-6 and TRBJ1-1; D is perhaps TRBD1 (6 bases). CDR3 DNA: TGTGCCAGCAGCGCCCGGACAGTCAGGCCACTGGCTTTCTTT. This gives the protein CASSARTVRPLAFF. Full variable domain (outside the CDR3, taken from reference TRBV5-6 and TRBJ1-1): DAGVTQSPTHLIKTRGQQVTLRCSPKSGHDTVSWYQQALGQGPQFIFQYYEEEERQRGNFPDRFSGHQFPNYSSELNVNALLLGDSALYLCASSARTVRPLAFFGQGTRLTVV.